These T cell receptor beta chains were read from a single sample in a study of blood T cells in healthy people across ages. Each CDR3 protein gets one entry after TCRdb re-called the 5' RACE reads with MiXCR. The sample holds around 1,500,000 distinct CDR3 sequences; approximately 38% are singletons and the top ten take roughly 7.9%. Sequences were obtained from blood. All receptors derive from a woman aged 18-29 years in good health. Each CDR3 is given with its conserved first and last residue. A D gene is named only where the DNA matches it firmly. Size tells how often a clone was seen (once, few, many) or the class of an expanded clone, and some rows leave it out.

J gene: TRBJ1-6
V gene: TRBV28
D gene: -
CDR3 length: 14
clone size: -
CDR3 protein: CASSSWESGSPLHF
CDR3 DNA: TGTGCCAGCAGCTCCTGGGAAAGCGGTTCACCCCTCCACTTT

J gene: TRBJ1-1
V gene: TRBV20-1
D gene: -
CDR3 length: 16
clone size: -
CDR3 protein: CSARDLGDMLNTEAFF
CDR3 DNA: TGCAGTGCTAGAGATCTCGGGGACATGCTGAACACTGAAGCTTTCTTT

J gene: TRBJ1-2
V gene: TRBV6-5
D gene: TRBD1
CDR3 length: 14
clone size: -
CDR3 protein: CASSYGTGPHGYTF
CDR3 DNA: TGTGCCAGCAGTTACGGGACAGGGCCCCATGGCTACACCTTC

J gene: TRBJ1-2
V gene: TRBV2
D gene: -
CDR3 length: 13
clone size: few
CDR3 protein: CASRAAPNYGYTF
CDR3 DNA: TGTGCCAGCAGGGCGGCACCTAACTATGGCTACACCTTC

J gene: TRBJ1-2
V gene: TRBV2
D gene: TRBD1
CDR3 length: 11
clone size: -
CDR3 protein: CAMGTGGGYTF
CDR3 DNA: TGTGCCATGGGGACAGGGGGAGGCTACACCTTC

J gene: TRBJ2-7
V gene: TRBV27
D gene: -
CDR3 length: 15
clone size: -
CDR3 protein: CASSRLGDNSYEQYF
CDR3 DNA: TGTGCCAGCAGCCGGTTAGGGGACAACTCCTACGAGCAGTACTTC

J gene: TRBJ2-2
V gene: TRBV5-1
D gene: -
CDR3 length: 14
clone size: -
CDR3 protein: CASSFPTNTGELFF
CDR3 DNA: TGCGCCAGCAGCTTTCCCACAAACACCGGGGAGCTGTTTTTT

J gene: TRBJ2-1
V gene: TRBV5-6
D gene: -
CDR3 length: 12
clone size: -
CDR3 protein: CASNFMANEQFF
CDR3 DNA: TGTGCCAGCAACTTTATGGCCAATGAGCAGTTCTTC

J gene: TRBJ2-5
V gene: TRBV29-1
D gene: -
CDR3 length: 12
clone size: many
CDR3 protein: CSASGVQETQYF
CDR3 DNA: TGCAGCGCGTCGGGGGTGCAAGAGACCCAGTACTTC

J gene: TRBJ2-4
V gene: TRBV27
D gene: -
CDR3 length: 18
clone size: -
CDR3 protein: CASSLSARRAIAKNIQYF
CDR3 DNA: TGTGCCAGCAGTTTATCCGCCCGGAGGGCAATAGCCAAAAACATTCAGTACTTC

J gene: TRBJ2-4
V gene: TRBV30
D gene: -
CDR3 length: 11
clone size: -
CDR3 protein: CAWSALLEQYF
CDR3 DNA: TGTGCCTGGAGTGCCCTTCTGGAGCAGTACTTC

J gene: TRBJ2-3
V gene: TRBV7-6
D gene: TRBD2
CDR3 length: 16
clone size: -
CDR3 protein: CASSLGPAGGTDTQYF
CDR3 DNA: TGTGCCAGCAGCTTAGGACCAGCGGGAGGCACAGATACGCAGTATTTT

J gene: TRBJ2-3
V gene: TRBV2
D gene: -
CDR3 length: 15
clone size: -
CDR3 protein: CASSVLSPKVDTQYF
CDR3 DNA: TGTGCCAGCAGTGTACTGAGCCCAAAAGTAGATACGCAGTATTTT

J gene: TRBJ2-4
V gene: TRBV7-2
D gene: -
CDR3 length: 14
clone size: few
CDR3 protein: CASSSRAFKNIQYF
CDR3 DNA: TGTGCCAGTTCCTCAAGGGCATTCAAAAACATTCAGTACTTC

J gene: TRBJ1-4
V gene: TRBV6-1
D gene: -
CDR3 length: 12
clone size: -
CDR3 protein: CASREVGLGLFF
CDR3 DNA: TGTGCCAGCAGGGAGGTGGGGTTAGGACTGTTTTTT

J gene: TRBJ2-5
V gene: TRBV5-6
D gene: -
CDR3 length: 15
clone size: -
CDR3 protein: CASSSNLIGSETQYF
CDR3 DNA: TGTGCCAGCAGCTCCAATCTAATAGGGTCCGAGACCCAGTACTTC

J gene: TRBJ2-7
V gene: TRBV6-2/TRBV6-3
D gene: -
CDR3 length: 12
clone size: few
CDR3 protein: CASSYVTYEQYF
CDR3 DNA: TGTGCCAGCAGTTACGTAACCTACGAGCAGTACTTC

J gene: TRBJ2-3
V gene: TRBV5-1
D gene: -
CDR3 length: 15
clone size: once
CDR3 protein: CASSPVGGAGDTQYF
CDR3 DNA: TGCGCCAGCAGCCCCGTAGGGGGGGCGGGAGATACGCAGTATTTT

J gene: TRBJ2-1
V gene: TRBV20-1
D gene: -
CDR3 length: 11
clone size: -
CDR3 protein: CSAPGDNEQFF
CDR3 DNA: TGCAGTGCCCCGGGGGACAATGAGCAGTTCTTC

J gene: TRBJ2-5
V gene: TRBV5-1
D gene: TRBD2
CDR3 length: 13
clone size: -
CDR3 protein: CASSFREGETQYF
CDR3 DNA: TGCGCCAGCAGCTTCAGGGAGGGAGAGACCCAGTACTTC

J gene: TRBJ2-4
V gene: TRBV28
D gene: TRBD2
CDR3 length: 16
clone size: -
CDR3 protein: CASSVRLAGVQETLYF
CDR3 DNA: TGTGCCAGCAGTGTTCGACTAGCGGGAGTCCAAGAGACCCTGTACTTC

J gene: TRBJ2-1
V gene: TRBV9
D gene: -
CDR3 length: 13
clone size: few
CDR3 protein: CASREGSGNEQFF
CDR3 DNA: TGTGCCAGCAGGGAAGGATCTGGGAATGAGCAGTTCTTC

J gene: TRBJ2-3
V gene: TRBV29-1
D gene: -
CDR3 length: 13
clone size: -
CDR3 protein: CSVVSGTTDTQYF
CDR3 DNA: TGCAGCGTTGTTTCGGGGACCACAGATACGCAGTATTTT

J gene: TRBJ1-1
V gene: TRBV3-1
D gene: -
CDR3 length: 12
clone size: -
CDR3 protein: CASSQPQSEAFF
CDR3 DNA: TGTGCCAGCAGCCAACCCCAGAGTGAAGCTTTCTTT

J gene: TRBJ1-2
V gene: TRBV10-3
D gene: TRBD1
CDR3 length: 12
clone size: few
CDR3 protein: CAISGDRYGYTF
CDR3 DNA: TGTGCCATCAGTGGGGACAGGTATGGCTACACCTTC

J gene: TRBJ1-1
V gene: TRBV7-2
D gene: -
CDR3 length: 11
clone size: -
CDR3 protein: CASGPGTEAFF
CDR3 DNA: TGTGCCAGCGGGCCCGGCACTGAAGCTTTCTTT

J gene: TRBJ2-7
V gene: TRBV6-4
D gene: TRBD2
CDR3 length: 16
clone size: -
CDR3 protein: CASSERKRGGHYEQYF
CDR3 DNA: TGTGCCAGCAGTGAAAGGAAGCGGGGGGGCCACTACGAGCAGTACTTC